This record concerns one T cell receptor beta chain sequence. The data derive from a study of blood T cell repertoires in COVID-19. The overall study: Acute and convalescent COVID-19 specimens originated in the United States, Italy and Spain. Nucleic acid was either cDNA or gDNA, and it came from T cells, B-cell-depleted T cells, or PBMCs.

Per the original methods: Reference gene primer amplification yielded estimated nucleated cell counts. Libraries were prepared by immunoSEQ multiplex PCR; TCRdb keeps only in-frame clonotypes and omits some of them. The V and J calls and clone size were taken over from that table, and D and trimming were inferred from the DNA. The sample has hundreds of thousands of clones; approximately 86% are singletons. Germline lookup yields CDR1 KGHSH and CDR2 LQKENI. V was cut by 3 bases and J by 4 bases, with 10 bases left in between. CDR3 length: 13 residues. The receptor's source is a woman aged 25 to 39 who had recovered from COVID-19. The rearrangement links TRBV18 to TRBJ2-7; D is undetermined. The specimen sequenced was peripheral blood. The CDR3 nucleotides are TGTGCCAGCTCACCCCCTAGATCATACGAGCAGTACTTC. Amino acid sequence: CASSPPRSYEQYF.